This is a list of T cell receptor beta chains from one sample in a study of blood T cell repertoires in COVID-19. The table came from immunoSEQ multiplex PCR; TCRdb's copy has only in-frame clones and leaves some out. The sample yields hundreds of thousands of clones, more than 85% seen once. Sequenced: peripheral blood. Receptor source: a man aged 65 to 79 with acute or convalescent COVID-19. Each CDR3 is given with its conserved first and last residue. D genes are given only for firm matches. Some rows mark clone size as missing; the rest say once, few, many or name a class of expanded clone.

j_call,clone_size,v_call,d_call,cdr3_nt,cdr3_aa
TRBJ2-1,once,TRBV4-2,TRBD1,TGTGCCAGCAGCCAAGCGCCCCGGGACAGGGACCCCAATGAGCAGTTCTTC,CASSQAPRDRDPNEQFF
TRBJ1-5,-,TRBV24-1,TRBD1,TGTGCCACCAGTGATCATACAGGGGGCTTCAATCAGCCCCAGCATTTT,CATSDHTGGFNQPQHF
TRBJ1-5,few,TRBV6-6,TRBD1,TGTGCCAGCAGCCAGGGACAGGGCGTTGAGCCCCAGCATTTT,CASSQGQGVEPQHF
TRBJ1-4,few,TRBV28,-,TGTGCCAGCAGTGAAACAGATACCGTGAATGAAAAACTGTTTTTT,CASSETDTVNEKLFF
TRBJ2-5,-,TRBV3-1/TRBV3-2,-,TGTGCCAGCAGCCTCCCGAATTCCGGGGGATTCCAAGAGACCCAGTACTTC,CASSLPNSGGFQETQYF
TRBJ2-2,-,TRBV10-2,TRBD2,TGCGCCAGCAGTGATAGGGCTAGCGGGAGAGGGGAGGAGCTGTTTTTT,CASSDRASGRGEELFF
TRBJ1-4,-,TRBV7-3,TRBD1,TGTGCCAGCAGTCCGACAGGGGATGCTAATGAAAAACTGTTTTTT,CASSPTGDANEKLFF
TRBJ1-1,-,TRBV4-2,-,TGTGCCAGCAGCCCGGACAGTTGGACGGTCAACACTGAAGCTTTCTTT,CASSPDSWTVNTEAFF
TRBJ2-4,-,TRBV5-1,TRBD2,TGCGCCAGCAGCTTGGCTCCTAGCGGGGGAGTGTCGGCCAAAAACATTCAGTACTTC,CASSLAPSGGVSAKNIQYF
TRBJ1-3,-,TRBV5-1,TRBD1,TGCGCCAGCAGCACGACAGGGCCTGGAAACACCATATATTTT,CASSTTGPGNTIYF
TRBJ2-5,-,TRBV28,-,TGTGCCAGCAGTTTAGGGGGCGCGGGTGGAGAGACCCAGTACTTC,CASSLGGAGGETQYF
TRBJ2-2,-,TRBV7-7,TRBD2,TGTGCCAGCAGCCTTAGACTAGCGGGAGGAGGAACCGGGGAGCTGTTTTTT,CASSLRLAGGGTGELFF
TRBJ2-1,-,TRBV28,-,TGTGCCAGCAGTTTATCCCCGAATGAGCAGTTCTTC,CASSLSPNEQFF
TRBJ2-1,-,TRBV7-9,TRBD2,TGTGCCAGCAGCAAACGACTAGCGGGGTTCTCCTACAATGAGCAGTTCTTC,CASSKRLAGFSYNEQFF
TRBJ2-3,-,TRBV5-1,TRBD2,TGCGCCAGCAGCCCCTCGACTAGCGGTAGCACAGATACGCAGTATTTT,CASSPSTSGSTDTQYF
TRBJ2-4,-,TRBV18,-,TGTGCCAGCTCACCAGCCCTAGGTGCCAAAAACATTCAGTACTTC,CASSPALGAKNIQYF
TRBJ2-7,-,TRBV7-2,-,TGTGCCAGCAGCTTACTTACCTACGAGCAGTACTTC,CASSLLTYEQYF
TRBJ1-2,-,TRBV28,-,TGTGCCAGCAGTTTTCCCCAGGAACCTGGCTACACCTTC,CASSFPQEPGYTF
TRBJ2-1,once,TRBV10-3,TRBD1,TGTGCCATCAGTGAGCAGGGGGACCAATATGAGCAGTTCTTC,CAISEQGDQYEQFF
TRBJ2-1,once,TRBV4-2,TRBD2,TGTGCCAGCAGCCGGACTAGCGGGGGGGATAATGAGCAGTTCTTC,CASSRTSGGDNEQFF
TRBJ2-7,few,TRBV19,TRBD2,TGTGCCAGTAGTTCTACAAGGCGGGGGAGCTACGAGCAGTACTTC,CASSSTRRGSYEQYF
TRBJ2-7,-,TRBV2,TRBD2,TGTGCCAGCATTATCACCGGGGGGGCTGACGAGCAGTACTTC,CASIITGGADEQYF
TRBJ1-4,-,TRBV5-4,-,TGTGCCAGCAGCGCAGGGGTCAGGGATGAAAAACTGTTTTTT,CASSAGVRDEKLFF
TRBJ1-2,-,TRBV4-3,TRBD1,TGCGCCAGCAGCCAAGATGCCGGGACAGGGGGCCGTGGCTACACCTTC,CASSQDAGTGGRGYTF
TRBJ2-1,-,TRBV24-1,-,TGTGCCACCAGTGACCAGAAACAGGGCTCCTACAATGAGCAGTTCTTC,CATSDQKQGSYNEQFF
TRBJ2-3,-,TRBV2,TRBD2,TGTGCCTCTTATAGCGGGGGGGCAGATACGCAGTATTTT,CASYSGGADTQYF
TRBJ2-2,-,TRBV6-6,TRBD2,TGTGCCAGCAGTCCCTGGACTAGCGGGGGGGCCGGGGAGCTGTTTTTT,CASSPWTSGGAGELFF
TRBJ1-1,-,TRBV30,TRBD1,TGTGCCTGGAGTGTCGCAGGGGGGACTGAAGCTTTCTTT,CAWSVAGGTEAFF
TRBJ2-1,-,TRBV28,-,TGTGCCAGCAGTTTACGTACCGGTCCCCTCAATGAGCAGTTCTTC,CASSLRTGPLNEQFF
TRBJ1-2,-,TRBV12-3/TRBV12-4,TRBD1,TGTGCCAGCAGTCGGGGACAGGGTCATGGCTACACCTTC,CASSRGQGHGYTF
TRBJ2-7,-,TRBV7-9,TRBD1,TGTGCCAGCAGTAGACAGGGTTACATCGAAAACTACGAGCAGTACTTC,CASSRQGYIENYEQYF
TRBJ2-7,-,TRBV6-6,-,TGTGCCAGCAACCCAGGGCCGGACTACGAGCAGTACTTC,CASNPGPDYEQYF
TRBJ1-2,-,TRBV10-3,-,TGTGCCATCAGTGAGTCCCAGGGAGGCTATGGCTACACCTTC,CAISESQGGYGYTF
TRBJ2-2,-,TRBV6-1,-,TGTGCCAGCAGTGAACTCTTCGGCGGGCCCGGGGAGCTGTTTTTT,CASSELFGGPGELFF
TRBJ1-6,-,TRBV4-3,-,TGCGCCAGCAGCCAAGATGGGAGTTCACCCCTCCACTTT,CASSQDGSSPLHF
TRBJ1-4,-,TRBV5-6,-,TGTGCCAGCAGCCCGAGCATTGGTAATGAAAAACTGTTTTTT,CASSPSIGNEKLFF
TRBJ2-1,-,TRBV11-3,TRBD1,TGTGCCAGCAGCGCGGACAGGGGGCCGATCAATGAGCAGTTCTTC,CASSADRGPINEQFF
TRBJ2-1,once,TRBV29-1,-,TGCAGCGTGCCCGTGGCCTCCTACAATGAGCAGTTCTTC,CSVPVASYNEQFF
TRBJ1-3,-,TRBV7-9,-,TGTGCCAGCAGCCAACGGACAGCTATGAGCTCTGGAAACACCATATATTTT,CASSQRTAMSSGNTIYF
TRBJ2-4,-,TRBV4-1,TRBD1,TGCGCCAGCAGCCCTTCACAGGGGGCATGGGACATTCAGTACTTC,CASSPSQGAWDIQYF
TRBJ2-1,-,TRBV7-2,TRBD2,TGTGCCAGCAGCCTTCAGCCTAGCGGGGAGCAGTTCTTC,CASSLQPSGEQFF
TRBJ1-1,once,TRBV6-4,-,TGTGCCAGCCGCGCAGGGATTGGAGTGAACACTGAAGCTTTCTTT,CASRAGIGVNTEAFF
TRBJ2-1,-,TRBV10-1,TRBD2,TGCGCCAGCAGTTACCCGGGACTAGTGAGACACAATGAGCAGTTCTTC,CASSYPGLVRHNEQFF
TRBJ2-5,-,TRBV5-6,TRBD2,TGTGCCAGCAGCTTGACCCTAGCGGGAAAAGAGACCCAGTACTTC,CASSLTLAGKETQYF
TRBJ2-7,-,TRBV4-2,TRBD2,TGTGCCAGCAGCCAAGGACTAGCGGGAGGTTCCAACGAGCAGTACTTC,CASSQGLAGGSNEQYF
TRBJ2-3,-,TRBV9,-,TGTGCCAGCACCCTAGAGGGGGGGCCCGGAGATACGCAGTATTTT,CASTLEGGPGDTQYF
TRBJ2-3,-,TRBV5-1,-,TGCGCCAGCACAGGGTTTCGCACAGATACGCAGTATTTT,CASTGFRTDTQYF
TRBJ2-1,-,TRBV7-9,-,TGTGCCAGCAGCTCAAATCGCAGGGGCCATGAGCAGTTCTTC,CASSSNRRGHEQFF
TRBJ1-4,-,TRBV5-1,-,TGCGCCAGCTCCCGGGTACCACAGGCGGCAACTAATGAAAAACTGTTTTTT,CASSRVPQAATNEKLFF
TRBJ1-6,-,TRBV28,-,TGTGCCAGCACAGTTATCAATTCACCCCTCCACTTT,CASTVINSPLHF
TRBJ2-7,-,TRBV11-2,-,TGTGCCAGCAGCCCTGACAGGATCCTCTACGAGCAGTACTTC,CASSPDRILYEQYF